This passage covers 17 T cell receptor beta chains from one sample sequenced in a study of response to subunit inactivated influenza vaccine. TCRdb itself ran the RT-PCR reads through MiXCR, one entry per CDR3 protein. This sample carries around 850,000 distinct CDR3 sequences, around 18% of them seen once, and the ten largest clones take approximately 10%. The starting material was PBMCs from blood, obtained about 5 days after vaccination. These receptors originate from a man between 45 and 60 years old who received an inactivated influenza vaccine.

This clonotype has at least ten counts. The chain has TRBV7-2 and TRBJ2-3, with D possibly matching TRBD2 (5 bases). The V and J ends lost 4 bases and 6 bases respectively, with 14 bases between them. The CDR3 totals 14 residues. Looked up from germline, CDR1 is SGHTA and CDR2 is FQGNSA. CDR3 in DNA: TGTGCCAGCAGCTCGCAAGCTAGGGAGGATACGCAGTATTTT. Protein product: CASSSQAREDTQYF.

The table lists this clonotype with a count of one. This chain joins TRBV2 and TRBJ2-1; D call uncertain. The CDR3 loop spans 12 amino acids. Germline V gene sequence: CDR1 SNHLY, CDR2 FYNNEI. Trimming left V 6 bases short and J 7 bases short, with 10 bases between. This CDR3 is CASSIVGNEQFF. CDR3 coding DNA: TGTGCCAGCAGCATAGTGGGGAATGAGCAGTTCTTC.

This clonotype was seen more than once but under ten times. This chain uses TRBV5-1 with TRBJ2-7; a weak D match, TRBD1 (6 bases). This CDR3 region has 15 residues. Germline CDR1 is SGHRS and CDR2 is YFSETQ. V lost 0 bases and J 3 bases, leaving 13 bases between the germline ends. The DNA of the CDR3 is TGCGCCAGCAGCTTGGCTGGGGGCGGTGTCTACGAGCAGTACTTC. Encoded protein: CASSLAGGGVYEQYF.

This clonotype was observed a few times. The CDR3 DNA is TGTGCCACCAGCAGAGATCGAGCAGGCTATGCGCCCCAGCATTTT. Encoded protein: CATSRDRAGYAPQHF. The gene calls are TRBV15 and TRBJ1-5; D gene ambiguous. CDR1 and CDR2 from the germline V gene are LNHNV and YYDKDF (reference sequence). The CDR3 spans 15 residues. V lost 0 bases and J lost 9, with 15 bases in between. Variable domain in full (rest from reference TRBV15 and TRBJ1-5): DAMVIQNPRYQVTQFGKPVTLSCSQTLNHNVMYWYQQKSSQAPKLLFHYYDKDFNNEADTPDNFQSRRPNTSFCFLDIRSPGLGDTAMYLCATSRDRAGYAPQHFGDGTRLSIL.

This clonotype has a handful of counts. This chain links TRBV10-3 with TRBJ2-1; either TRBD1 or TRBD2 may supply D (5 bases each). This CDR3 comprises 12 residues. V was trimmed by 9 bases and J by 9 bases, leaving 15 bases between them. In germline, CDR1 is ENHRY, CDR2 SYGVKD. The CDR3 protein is CAIGLDGGEQFF. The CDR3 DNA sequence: TGTGCCATAGGTTTGGATGGGGGTGAGCAGTTCTTC.

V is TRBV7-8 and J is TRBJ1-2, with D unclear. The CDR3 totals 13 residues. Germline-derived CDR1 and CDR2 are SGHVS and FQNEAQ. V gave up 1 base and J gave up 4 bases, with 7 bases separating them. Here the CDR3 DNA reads TGTGCCAGCAGCTTAGGACGGCTCTATGGCTACACCTTC. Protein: CASSLGRLYGYTF.

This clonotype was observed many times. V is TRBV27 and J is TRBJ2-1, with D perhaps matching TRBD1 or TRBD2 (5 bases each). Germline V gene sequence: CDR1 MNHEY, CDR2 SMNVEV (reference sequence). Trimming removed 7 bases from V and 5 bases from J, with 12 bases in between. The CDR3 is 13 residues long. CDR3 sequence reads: CASTPGGNNEQFF. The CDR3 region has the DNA TGTGCCAGCACTCCTGGGGGTAACAATGAGCAGTTCTTC.

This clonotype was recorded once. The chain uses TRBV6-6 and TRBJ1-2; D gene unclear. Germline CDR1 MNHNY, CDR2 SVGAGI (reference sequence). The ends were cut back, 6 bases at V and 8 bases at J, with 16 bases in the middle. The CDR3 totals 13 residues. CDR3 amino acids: CASSPGQVGGYTF. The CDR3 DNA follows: TGTGCCAGCAGCCCCGGCCAGGTTGGCGGCTACACCTTC.

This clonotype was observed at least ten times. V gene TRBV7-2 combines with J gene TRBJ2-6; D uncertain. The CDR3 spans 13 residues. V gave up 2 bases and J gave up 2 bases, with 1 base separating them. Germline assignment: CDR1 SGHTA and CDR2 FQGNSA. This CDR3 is CASSLPGANVLTF. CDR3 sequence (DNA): TGTGCCAGCAGCTTACCTGGGGCCAACGTCCTGACTTTC.

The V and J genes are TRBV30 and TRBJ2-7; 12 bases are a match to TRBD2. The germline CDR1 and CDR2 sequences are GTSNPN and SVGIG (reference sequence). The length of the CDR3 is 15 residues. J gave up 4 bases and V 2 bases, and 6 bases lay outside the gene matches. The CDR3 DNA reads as TGTGCCTGGAGTCCGGGGCTAGCGGGAGGGTACGAGCAGTACTTC. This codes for CAWSPGLAGGYEQYF.

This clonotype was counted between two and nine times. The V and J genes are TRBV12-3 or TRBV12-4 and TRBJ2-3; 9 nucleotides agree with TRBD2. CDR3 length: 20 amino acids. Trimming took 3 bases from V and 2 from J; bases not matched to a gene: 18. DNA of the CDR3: TGTGCCAGCAGTTTGGACCCCATAGCGGGGGCCTACAATTACACAGATACGCAGTATTTT. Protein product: CASSLDPIAGAYNYTDTQYF.

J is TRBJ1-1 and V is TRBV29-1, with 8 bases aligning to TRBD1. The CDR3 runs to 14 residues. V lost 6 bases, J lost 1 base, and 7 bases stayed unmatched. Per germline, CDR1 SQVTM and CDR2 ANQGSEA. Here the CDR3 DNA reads TGCAGCGTAGATAAGGACAGGGCGAACACTGAAGCTTTCTTT. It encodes CSVDKDRANTEAFF.

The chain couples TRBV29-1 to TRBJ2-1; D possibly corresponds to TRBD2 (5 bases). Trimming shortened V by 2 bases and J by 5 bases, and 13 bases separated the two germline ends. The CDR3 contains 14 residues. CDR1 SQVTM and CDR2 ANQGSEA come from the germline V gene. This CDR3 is CSVELLDGNNEQFF. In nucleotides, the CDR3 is TGCAGCGTTGAACTCCTGGACGGGAACAATGAGCAGTTCTTC.

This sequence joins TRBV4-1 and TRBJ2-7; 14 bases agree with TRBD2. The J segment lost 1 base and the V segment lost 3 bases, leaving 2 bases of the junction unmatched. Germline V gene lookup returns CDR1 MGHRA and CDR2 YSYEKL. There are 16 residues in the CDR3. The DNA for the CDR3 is TGCGCCAGCAGCCAGGGACTAGCGGGGGTGTCCTACGAGCAGTACTTC. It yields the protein CASSQGLAGVSYEQYF.

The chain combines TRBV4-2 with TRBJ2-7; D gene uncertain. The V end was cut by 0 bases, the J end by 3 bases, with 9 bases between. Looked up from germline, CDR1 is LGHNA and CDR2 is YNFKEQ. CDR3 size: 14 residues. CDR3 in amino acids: CASSQEIQFYEQYF. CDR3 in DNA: TGTGCCAGCAGCCAAGAAATTCAGTTCTACGAGCAGTACTTC.

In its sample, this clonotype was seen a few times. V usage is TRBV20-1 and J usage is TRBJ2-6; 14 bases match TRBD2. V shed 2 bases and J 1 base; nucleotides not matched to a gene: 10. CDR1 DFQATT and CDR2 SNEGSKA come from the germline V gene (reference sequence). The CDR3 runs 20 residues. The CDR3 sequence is CSARPRTSGGPWSGANVLTF. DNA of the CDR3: TGCAGTGCTAGACCACGGACTAGCGGGGGGCCCTGGTCTGGGGCCAACGTCCTGACTTTC.

CDR3 sequence: CAISESYRGAGDTQYF. As DNA, the CDR3 is TGTGCCATCAGTGAGTCCTATCGCGGGGCGGGAGATACGCAGTATTTT. The rearrangement links TRBV10-3 to TRBJ2-3; the D gene is possibly TRBD2 (6 bases). This CDR3 has 16 residues. V was trimmed by 0 bases and J by 5 bases, leaving 15 bases between them. Germline V gene sequence: CDR1 ENHRY, CDR2 SYGVKD.